This T cell receptor beta chain was documented in a study of T cell responses to AZD1222 COVID-19 vaccine. Study-wide results and caveats: Targets within unmutated variant regions were reportedly found for nearly half of spike-specific TCRs.

Points on this clone: Its specificity is not known.

Profiling relied on immunoSEQ multiplex PCR, and the TCRdb table lists in-frame clones only, not all of them. The repertoire holds about 180,000 clones, 94% seen once, with around 1.6% in the top ten. J was trimmed by 4 bases and V by 2 bases; bases with no gene match: 2. The CDR3 spans 15 residues. The germline V gene has CDR1 SGHTA and CDR2 FQGNSA. This sequence originates from an adult who received the AZD1222 COVID-19 vaccine. The genes are TRBV7-2 and TRBJ1-5; 10 nucleotides agree with TRBD1. This material consisted of peripheral blood, taken 28 days after the second AZD1222 dose. The CDR3 reads CASSLKGQGNQPQHF. For the CDR3, the DNA is TGTGCCAGCAGCTTAAAGGGACAGGGGAATCAGCCCCAGCATTTT.